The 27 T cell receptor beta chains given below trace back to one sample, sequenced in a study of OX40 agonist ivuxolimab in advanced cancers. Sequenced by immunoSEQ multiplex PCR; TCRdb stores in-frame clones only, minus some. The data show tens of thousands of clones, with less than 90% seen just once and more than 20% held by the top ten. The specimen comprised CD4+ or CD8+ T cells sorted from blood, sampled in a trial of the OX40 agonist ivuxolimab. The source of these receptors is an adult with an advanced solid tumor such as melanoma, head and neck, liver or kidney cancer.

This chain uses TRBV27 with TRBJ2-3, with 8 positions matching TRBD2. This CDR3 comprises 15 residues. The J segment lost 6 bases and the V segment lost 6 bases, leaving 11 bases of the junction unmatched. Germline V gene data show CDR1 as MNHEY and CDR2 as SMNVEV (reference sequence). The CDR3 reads CASSPGLDLPDTQYF. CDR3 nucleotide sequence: TGTGCCAGCAGCCCGGGACTAGATCTCCCTGATACGCAGTATTTT.

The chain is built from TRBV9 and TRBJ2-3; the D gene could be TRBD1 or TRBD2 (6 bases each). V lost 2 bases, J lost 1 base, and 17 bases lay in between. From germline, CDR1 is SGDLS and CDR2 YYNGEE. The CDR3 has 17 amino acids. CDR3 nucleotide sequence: TGTGCCAGCAGCGTGCCTGGACCGGAGGGGGGCACAGATACGCAGTATTTT. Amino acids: CASSVPGPEGGTDTQYF.

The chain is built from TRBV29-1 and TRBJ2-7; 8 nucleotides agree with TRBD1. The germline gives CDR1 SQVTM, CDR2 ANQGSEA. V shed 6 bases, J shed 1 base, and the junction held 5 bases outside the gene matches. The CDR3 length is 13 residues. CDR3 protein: CSVPGQESYEQYF. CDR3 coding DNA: TGCAGCGTCCCGGGACAGGAGTCCTACGAGCAGTACTTC.

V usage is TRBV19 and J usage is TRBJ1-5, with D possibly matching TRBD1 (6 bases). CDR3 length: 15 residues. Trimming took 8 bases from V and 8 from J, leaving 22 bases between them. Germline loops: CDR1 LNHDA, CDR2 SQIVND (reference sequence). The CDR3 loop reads CASRGRRGAKEPQHF. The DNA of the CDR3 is TGTGCCAGTCGTGGCAGGCGGGGGGCGAAGGAGCCCCAGCATTTT.

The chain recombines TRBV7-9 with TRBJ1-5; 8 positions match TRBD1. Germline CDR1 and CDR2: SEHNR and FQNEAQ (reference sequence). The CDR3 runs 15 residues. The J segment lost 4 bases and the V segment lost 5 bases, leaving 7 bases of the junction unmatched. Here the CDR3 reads CASSPGGGMNQPQHF. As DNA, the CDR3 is TGTGCCAGCAGCCCAGGGGGCGGAATGAATCAGCCCCAGCATTTT.

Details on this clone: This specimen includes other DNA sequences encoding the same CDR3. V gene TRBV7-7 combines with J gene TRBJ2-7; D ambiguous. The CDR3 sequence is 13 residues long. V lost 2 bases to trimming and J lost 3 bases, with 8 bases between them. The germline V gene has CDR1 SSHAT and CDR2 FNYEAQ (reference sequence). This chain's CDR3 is CASSLRLDYEQYF. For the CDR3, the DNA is TGTGCCAGCAGCTTACGGCTAGACTACGAGCAGTACTTC. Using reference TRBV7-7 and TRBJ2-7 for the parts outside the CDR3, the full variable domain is GAGVSQSPRYKVTKRGQDVTLRCDPISSHATLYWYQQALGQGPEFLTYFNYEAQPDKSGLPSDRFSAERPEGSISTLTIQRTEQRDSAMYRCASSLRLDYEQYFGPGTRLTVT.

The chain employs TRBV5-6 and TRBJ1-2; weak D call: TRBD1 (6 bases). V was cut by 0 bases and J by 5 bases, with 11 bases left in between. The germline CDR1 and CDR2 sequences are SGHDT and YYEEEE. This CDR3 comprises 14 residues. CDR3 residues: CASSLGTDFYGYTF. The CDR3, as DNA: TGTGCCAGCAGCTTGGGGACAGATTTTTATGGCTACACCTTC.

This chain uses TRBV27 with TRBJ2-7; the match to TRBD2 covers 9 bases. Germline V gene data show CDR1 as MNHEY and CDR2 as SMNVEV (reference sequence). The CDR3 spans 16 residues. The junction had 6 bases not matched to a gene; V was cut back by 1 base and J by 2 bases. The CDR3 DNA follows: TGTGCCAGCAGTTTATTTAGCGGGAGACTTCCCTACGAGCAGTACTTC. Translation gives CASSLFSGRLPYEQYF.

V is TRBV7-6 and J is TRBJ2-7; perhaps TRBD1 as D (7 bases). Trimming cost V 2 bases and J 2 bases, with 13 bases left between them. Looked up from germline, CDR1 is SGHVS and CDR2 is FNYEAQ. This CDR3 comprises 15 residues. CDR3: CASSLSQGGTYEQYF. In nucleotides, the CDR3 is TGTGCCAGCAGCTTAAGCCAGGGGGGAACCTACGAGCAGTACTTC.

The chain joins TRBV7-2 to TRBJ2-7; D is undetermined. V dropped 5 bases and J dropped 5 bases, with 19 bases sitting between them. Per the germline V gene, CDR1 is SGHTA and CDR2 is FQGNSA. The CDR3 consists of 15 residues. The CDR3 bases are TGTGCCAGCAGCCCACCCGCCCGCAGCTTCGACGAGCAGTACTTC. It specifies CASSPPARSFDEQYF.

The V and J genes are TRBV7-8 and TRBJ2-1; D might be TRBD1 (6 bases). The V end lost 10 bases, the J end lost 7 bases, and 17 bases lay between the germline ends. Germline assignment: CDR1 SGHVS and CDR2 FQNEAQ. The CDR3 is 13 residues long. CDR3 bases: TGTGCCACCCAGGGGAAGAGTGGGAATGAGCAGTTCTTC. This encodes CATQGKSGNEQFF.

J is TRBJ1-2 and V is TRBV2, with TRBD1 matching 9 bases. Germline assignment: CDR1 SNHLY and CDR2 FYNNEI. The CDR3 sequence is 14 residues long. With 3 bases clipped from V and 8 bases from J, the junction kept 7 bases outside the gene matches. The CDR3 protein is CASSEGQGTRGYTF. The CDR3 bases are TGTGCCAGCAGTGAGGGACAGGGCACTAGGGGCTACACCTTC.

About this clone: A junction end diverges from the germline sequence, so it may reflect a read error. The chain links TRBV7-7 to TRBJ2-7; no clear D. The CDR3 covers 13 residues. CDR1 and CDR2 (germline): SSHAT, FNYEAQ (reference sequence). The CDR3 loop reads CASSRQVKDEQYF. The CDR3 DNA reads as TGTGCTAGCAGCCGACAAGTAAAGGACGAGCAGTACTTC.

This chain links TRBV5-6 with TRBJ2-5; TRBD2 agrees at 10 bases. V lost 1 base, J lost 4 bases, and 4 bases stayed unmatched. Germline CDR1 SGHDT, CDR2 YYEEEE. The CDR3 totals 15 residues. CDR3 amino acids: CASSLTSGVAETQYF. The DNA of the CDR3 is TGTGCCAGCAGCTTGACTAGCGGGGTCGCAGAGACCCAGTACTTC.

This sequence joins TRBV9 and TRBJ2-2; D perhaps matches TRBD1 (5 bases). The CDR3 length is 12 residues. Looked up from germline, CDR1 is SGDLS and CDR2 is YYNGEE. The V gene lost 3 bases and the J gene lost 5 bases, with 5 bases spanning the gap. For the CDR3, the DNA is TGTGCCAGCAGCGAGGGGACCGGGGAGCTGTTTTTT. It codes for CASSEGTGELFF. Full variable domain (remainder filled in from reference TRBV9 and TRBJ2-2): DSGVTQTPKHLITATGQRVTLRCSPRSGDLSVYWYQQSLDQGLQFLIQYYNGEERAKGNILERFSAQQFPDLHSELNLSSLELGDSALYFCASSEGTGELFFGEGSRLTVL.

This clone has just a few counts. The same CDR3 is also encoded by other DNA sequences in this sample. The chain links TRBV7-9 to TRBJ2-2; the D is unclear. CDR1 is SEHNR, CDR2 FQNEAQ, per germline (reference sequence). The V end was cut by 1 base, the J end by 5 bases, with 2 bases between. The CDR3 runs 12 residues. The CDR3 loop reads CASSLGTGELFF. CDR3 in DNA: TGTGCCAGCAGCTTAGGGACCGGGGAGCTGTTTTTT.

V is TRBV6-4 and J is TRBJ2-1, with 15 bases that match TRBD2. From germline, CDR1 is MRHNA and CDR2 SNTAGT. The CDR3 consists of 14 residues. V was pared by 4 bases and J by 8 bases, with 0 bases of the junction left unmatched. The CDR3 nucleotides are TGTGCCAGCAGTGGGACTAGCGGGGGGGATGAGCAGTTCTTC. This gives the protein CASSGTSGGDEQFF.

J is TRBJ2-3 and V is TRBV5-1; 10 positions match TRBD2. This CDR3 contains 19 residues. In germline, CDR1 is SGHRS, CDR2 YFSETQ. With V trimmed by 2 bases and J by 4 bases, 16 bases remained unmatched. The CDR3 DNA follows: TGCGCCAGCAGCTTAGAGGGGATTACTAGCGGGGTTTCCCCAGATACGCAGTATTTT. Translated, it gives CASSLEGITSGVSPDTQYF.

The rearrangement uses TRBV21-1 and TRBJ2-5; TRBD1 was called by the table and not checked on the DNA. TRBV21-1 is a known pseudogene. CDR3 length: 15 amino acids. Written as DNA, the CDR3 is TGTGCCAGCAGCAAGGTACAGGGCCACCAAGAGACCCAGTACTTC. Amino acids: CASSKVQGHQETQYF.

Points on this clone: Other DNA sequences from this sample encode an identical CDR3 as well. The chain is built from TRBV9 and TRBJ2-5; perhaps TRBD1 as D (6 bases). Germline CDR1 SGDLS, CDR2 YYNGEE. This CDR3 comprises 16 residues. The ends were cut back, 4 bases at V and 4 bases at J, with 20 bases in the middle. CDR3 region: CASSPPGAGVAETQYF. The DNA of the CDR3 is TGTGCCAGCAGCCCCCCTGGGGCAGGGGTGGCAGAGACCCAGTACTTC.

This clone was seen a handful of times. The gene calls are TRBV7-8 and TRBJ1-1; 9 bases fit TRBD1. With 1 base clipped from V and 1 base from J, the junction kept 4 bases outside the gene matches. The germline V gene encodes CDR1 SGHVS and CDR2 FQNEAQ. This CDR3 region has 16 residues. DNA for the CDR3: TGTGCCAGCAGCTTAGGGGTGACAGGGGGGAACACTGAAGCTTTCTTT. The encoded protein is CASSLGVTGGNTEAFF.

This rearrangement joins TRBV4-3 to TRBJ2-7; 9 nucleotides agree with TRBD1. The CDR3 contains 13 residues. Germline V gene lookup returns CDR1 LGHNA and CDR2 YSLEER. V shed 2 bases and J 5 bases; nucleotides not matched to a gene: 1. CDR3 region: CASSQWTGDEQYF. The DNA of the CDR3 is TGCGCCAGCAGCCAATGGACAGGGGACGAGCAGTACTTC.

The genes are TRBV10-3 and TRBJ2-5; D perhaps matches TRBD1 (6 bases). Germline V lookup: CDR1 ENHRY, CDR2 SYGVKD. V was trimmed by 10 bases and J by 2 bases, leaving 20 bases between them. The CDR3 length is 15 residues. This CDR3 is CATRNRDGRQETQYF. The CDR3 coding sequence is TGTGCCACAAGAAACAGGGACGGAAGACAAGAGACCCAGTACTTC.

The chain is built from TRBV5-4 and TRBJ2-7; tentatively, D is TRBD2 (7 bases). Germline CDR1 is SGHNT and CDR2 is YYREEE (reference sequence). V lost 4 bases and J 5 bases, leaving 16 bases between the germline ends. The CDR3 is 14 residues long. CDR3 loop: CASSPRGEGDEQYF. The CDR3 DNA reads TGTGCCAGCAGCCCTCGCGGGGAGGGGGACGAGCAGTACTTC.

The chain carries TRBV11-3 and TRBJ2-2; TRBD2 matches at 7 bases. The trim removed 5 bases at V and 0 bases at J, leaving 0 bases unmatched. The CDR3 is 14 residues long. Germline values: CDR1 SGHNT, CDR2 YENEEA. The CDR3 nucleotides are TGTGCCAGCAGCCGGGGGGCGAACACCGGGGAGCTGTTTTTT. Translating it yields CASSRGANTGELFF.

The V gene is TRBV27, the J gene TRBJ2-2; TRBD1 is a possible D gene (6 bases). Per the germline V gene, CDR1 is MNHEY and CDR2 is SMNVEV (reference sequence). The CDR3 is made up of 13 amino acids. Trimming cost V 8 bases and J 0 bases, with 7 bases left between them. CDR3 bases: TGTGCCAGCGGACAGCCGAACACCGGGGAGCTGTTTTTT. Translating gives CASGQPNTGELFF.

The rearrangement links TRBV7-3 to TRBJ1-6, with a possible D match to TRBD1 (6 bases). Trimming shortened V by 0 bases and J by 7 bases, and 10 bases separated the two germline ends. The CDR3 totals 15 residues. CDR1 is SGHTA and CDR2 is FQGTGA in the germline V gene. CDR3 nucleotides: TGTGCCAGCAGCTTAACCCCAGGGGAGAATTCACCCCTCCACTTT. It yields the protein CASSLTPGENSPLHF.